The 20 T cell receptor beta chains in this list originate from one sample, sequenced in a study of blood T cell repertoires in COVID-19. This table comes from immunoSEQ multiplex PCR, and its TCRdb copy is limited to in-frame clones, with some not included. Of roughly 300,000 clones in the sample, 86% are singletons; the top ten hold 1.5% to 2%. The source material was peripheral blood. These receptors were taken from a woman in her forties or fifties with acute or convalescent COVID-19.

V and J are TRBV27 and TRBJ2-1; D remains ambiguous. The V end lost 4 bases, the J end lost 6 bases, and 13 bases lay between the germline ends. Germline V gene lookup returns CDR1 MNHEY and CDR2 SMNVEV (reference sequence). The CDR3 is made up of 14 amino acids. The CDR3 region is CASSSRLMGNEQFF. The CDR3 coding sequence is TGTGCCAGCAGTTCCCGACTGATGGGCAATGAGCAGTTCTTC.

This chain joins TRBV19 and TRBJ1-1; no firm D call. Germline CDR1 is LNHDA and CDR2 is SQIVND (reference sequence). CDR3 length equals 13 residues. V was cut by 7 bases and J by 3 bases, with 12 bases left in between. In nucleotides, the CDR3 is TGTGCCAGTAACCCGCCAGAAGACACTGAAGCTTTCTTT. Translation: CASNPPEDTEAFF.

CDR3 protein: CASSSPQLRDWGYEQYF. CDR3 DNA sequence: TGTGCCAGCAGCTCGCCTCAACTCCGGGACTGGGGCTACGAGCAGTACTTC. The gene calls are TRBV5-6 and TRBJ2-7; D possibly corresponds to TRBD2 (6 bases). The CDR3 length is 17 residues. Germline V gives CDR1 SGHDT, CDR2 YYEEEE. The V end lost 3 bases, the J end lost 3 bases, and 22 bases lay between the germline ends. Looking up the rest from reference TRBV5-6 and TRBJ2-7 gives the full variable domain: DAGVTQSPTHLIKTRGQQVTLRCSPKSGHDTVSWYQQALGQGPQFIFQYYEEEERQRGNFPDRFSGHQFPNYSSELNVNALLLGDSALYLCASSSPQLRDWGYEQYFGPGTRLTVT.

The V call is TRBV7-9, the J call TRBJ2-3; 8 nucleotides agree with TRBD1. The CDR3 runs to 14 residues. The ends lost 5 bases at V and 3 bases at J; junction bases unmatched: 4. CDR1 is SEHNR and CDR2 is FQNEAQ in the germline V gene (reference sequence). The CDR3 sequence: CASSPGQGTDTQYF. In nucleotides, the CDR3 is TGTGCCAGCAGCCCAGGACAGGGAACAGATACGCAGTATTTT. Supplemented by reference TRBV7-9 and TRBJ2-3, the full variable domain reads DTGVSQNPRHKITKRGQNVTFRCDPISEHNRLYWYRQTLGQGPEFLTYFQNEAQLEKSRLLSDRFSAERPKGSFSTLEIQRTEQGDSAMYLCASSPGQGTDTQYFGPGTRLTVL.

The rearrangement links TRBV11-2 to TRBJ2-3, with 7 nucleotides matching TRBD1. CDR3 length: 15 amino acids. V was pared by 7 bases and J by 2 bases, with 9 bases of the junction left unmatched. Germline V gene sequence: CDR1 SGHAT, CDR2 FQNNGV. Here the CDR3 reads CASNRPTGFTDTQYF. The CDR3 DNA reads TGTGCCAGCAACCGTCCGACAGGGTTCACAGATACGCAGTATTTT.

This rearrangement joins TRBV11-2 to TRBJ2-5; TRBD2 matches 12 bases. The junction had 11 bases not matched to a gene; V was cut back by 1 base and J by 5 bases. The germline CDR1 and CDR2 sequences are SGHAT and FQNNGV. The CDR3 length is 18 residues. This CDR3 reads CASSLVRTSGTIRETQYF. CDR3 sequence (DNA): TGTGCCAGCAGCTTAGTTCGGACTAGCGGGACCATCCGGGAGACCCAGTACTTC.

The chain is built from TRBV30 and TRBJ2-1, with D possibly TRBD2 on 6 matching bases. The germline V gene encodes CDR1 GTSNPN and CDR2 SVGIG (reference sequence). V was trimmed by 4 bases and J by 6 bases, leaving 13 bases between them. The CDR3 has 13 residues. The CDR3 sequence is CAWTGSGGNEQFF. The CDR3 bases are TGTGCCTGGACAGGGTCCGGGGGCAATGAGCAGTTCTTC.

The chain carries TRBV7-8 and TRBJ1-2, with 9 bases that match TRBD1. The germline gives CDR1 SGHVS, CDR2 FQNEAQ. The length of the CDR3 is 19 residues. Germline trimming cut 0 bases from V and 3 bases from J; bases unmatched to any gene: 14. The chain's CDR3 is CASSLARDRVLEYDYGYTF. The CDR3 coding sequence is TGTGCCAGCAGCTTAGCCAGGGACAGGGTTCTTGAATACGACTATGGCTACACCTTC.

V usage is TRBV28 and J usage is TRBJ1-5, with D possibly TRBD1 on 6 matching bases. Trimming removed 5 bases at V and 2 bases at J, with 16 bases between. Germline assignment: CDR1 MDHEN and CDR2 SYDVKM. This CDR3 has 16 amino acids. CDR3 sequence: CASSATGQRGNQPQHF. The DNA for the CDR3 is TGTGCCAGCAGTGCGACAGGTCAACGGGGCAATCAGCCCCAGCATTTT.

CDR3 coding DNA: TGCGCCAGCAGACCGGGACTAGCCCGGAGCGAGCAGTACTTC. The encoded protein is CASRPGLARSEQYF. This chain uses TRBV5-1 with TRBJ2-7, with 9 bases that match TRBD2. The V segment lost 5 bases and the J segment 6 bases; nucleotides outside the gene matches: 9. The CDR3 runs 14 residues. Germline V lookup: CDR1 SGHRS, CDR2 YFSETQ. The full variable domain, completed using reference TRBV5-1 and TRBJ2-7, is KAGVTQTPRYLIKTRGQQVTLSCSPISGHRSVSWYQQTPGQGLQFLFEYFSETQRNKGNFPGRFSGRQFSNSRSEMNVSTLELGDSALYLCASRPGLARSEQYFGPGTRLTVT.

The chain has TRBV5-4 and TRBJ1-2; D ambiguous. V was cut by 3 bases and J by 8 bases, with 14 bases left in between. Germline lookup yields CDR1 SGHNT and CDR2 YYREEE (reference sequence). This CDR3 is built from 13 residues. CDR3 amino acids: CASSSGPLGGYTF. In DNA form, the CDR3 reads TGTGCCAGCAGCTCTGGTCCCCTCGGGGGCTACACCTTC.

V is TRBV28 and J is TRBJ1-1; D perhaps matches TRBD1 (6 bases). The V and J ends lost 7 bases and 8 bases respectively, with 17 bases between them. The CDR3 length is 13 residues. The V gene's germline CDR1 is MDHEN and CDR2 SYDVKM. The CDR3 nucleotides are TGTGCCAGCATTACGACAGGCAGGTCGGAAGCTTTCTTT. Protein: CASITTGRSEAFF. The full variable domain, with the rest looked up from reference TRBV28 and TRBJ1-1, is DVKVTQSSRYLVKRTGEKVFLECVQDMDHENMFWYRQDPGLGLRLIYFSYDVKMKEKGDIPEGYSVSREKKERFSLILESASTNQTSMYLCASITTGRSEAFFGQGTRLTVV.

J is TRBJ2-5 and V is TRBV5-1; TRBD2 agrees at 9 bases. With 3 bases clipped from V and 2 bases from J, the junction kept 11 bases outside the gene matches. Germline CDR1 and CDR2: SGHRS and YFSETQ. The CDR3 totals 17 residues. CDR3 DNA sequence: TGCGCCAGCAGCTCCCCAACCCTTAGCGGGGGACAAGAGACCCAGTACTTC. Protein product: CASSSPTLSGGQETQYF.

The V and J genes are TRBV28 and TRBJ2-5; possibly TRBD2 for D (6 bases). Germline values: CDR1 MDHEN, CDR2 SYDVKM. The CDR3 spans 14 residues. V gave up 7 bases and J gave up 3 bases, with 15 bases separating them. CDR3 in DNA: TGTGCCAGCAATATCCCGGGACTCAAAGAGACCCAGTACTTC. Translation gives CASNIPGLKETQYF.

This clone was seen a single time. The chain carries TRBV10-3 and TRBJ2-3; TRBD2 matches at 14 bases. The CDR3 sequence is 15 residues long. Trimming cost V 2 bases and J 10 bases; bases outside gene matches: 5. Per the germline V gene, CDR1 is ENHRY and CDR2 is SYGVKD. The CDR3 nucleotides are TGTGCCATCAGTGAGGAGACTAGCGGGAGGGCGGCGCAGTATTTT. Translated: CAISEETSGRAAQYF.

The chain recombines TRBV9 with TRBJ2-1, with D maybe TRBD2 (5 bases). V was shortened by 2 bases and J by 5 bases, with 11 bases between the two germline ends. The germline V gene encodes CDR1 SGDLS and CDR2 YYNGEE. The length of the CDR3 is 14 residues. The CDR3, as DNA: TGTGCCAGCAGCGTTACTAGTCTCGACAATGAGCAGTTCTTC. Translation: CASSVTSLDNEQFF.

This chain's CDR3 is CASSLGPGLAGGPEDTQYF. In DNA, the CDR3 is TGTGCCAGCAGCTTAGGCCCGGGACTAGCGGGAGGGCCGGAAGATACGCAGTATTTT. This chain connects TRBV7-2 to TRBJ2-3; TRBD2 matches 16 bases. The CDR3 is made up of 19 amino acids. V was pared by 1 base and J by 5 bases, with 9 bases of the junction left unmatched. Germline V gene sequence: CDR1 SGHTA, CDR2 FQGNSA.

This clone was seen a few times. The V call is TRBV6-2 or TRBV6-3, the J call TRBJ2-3, with D possibly matching TRBD1 (5 bases). Trimming left V 2 bases short and J 2 bases short, with 11 bases between. The CDR3 spans 15 residues. Looked up from germline, CDR1 is MNHEY and CDR2 is SVGEGT. Here the CDR3 reads CASSYRQPNTDTQYF. DNA for the CDR3: TGTGCCAGCAGTTACAGACAGCCGAACACAGATACGCAGTATTTT.

This clone was detected only a few times. The chain recombines TRBV28 with TRBJ2-7; tentative D call: TRBD2 (6 bases). Germline V gene data show CDR1 as MDHEN and CDR2 as SYDVKM. Trimming stripped 1 base from V and 1 base from J, with 8 bases between. The length of the CDR3 is 14 residues. The CDR3 loop reads CASSLFGGSYEQYF. The CDR3 DNA reads TGTGCCAGCAGTTTATTCGGGGGATCCTACGAGCAGTACTTC.

V gene TRBV9 combines with J gene TRBJ1-1; D unresolved. V lost 0 bases, J lost 4 bases, and 7 bases lay in between. The CDR3 is made up of 13 amino acids. Germline CDR1 reads SGDLS; CDR2 reads YYNGEE. The CDR3 sequence: CASSVDLATEAFF. The CDR3 coding sequence is TGTGCCAGCAGCGTAGATTTGGCCACTGAAGCTTTCTTT.